This T cell receptor (beta chain) was recorded in a study of T cell changes during pregnancy in multiple sclerosis. The germline gives CDR1 MDHEN, CDR2 SYDVKM. The CDR3 spans 16 residues. V shed 1 base and J shed 1 base, with 11 bases lying between them. TCRdb's table, derived via immunoSEQ multiplex PCR, lists solely in-frame clones and lacks some. The data hold tens of thousands of clones, with approximately 94% observed a single time. The sequencing used CD4+ T cells from peripheral blood mononuclear cells, collected in the second trimester of pregnancy. The sequence was obtained from a female donor with multiple sclerosis, enrolled in a pregnancy study. The rearrangement joins TRBV28 to TRBJ2-4; D may be TRBD2 (6 bases). This CDR3 reads CASSLSGGLAKNIQYF. The CDR3 DNA sequence: TGTGCCAGCAGTTTATCCGGGGGACTGGCCAAAAACATTCAGTACTTC.